Shown below are 27 T cell receptor beta chains from a single sample sequenced in a study of Tregs in tolerant kidney transplant recipients. Clones were sequenced by immunoSEQ multiplex PCR, and TCRdb holds only the in-frame ones, with some missing. The sample records under 300,000 clones, roughly 84% being singletons. Sequenced input: CD4+ T cells from blood. The origin of the receptors is a human donor in good health.

This clone was seen a handful of times. The V gene is TRBV29-1, the J gene TRBJ1-1; possible D gene TRBD1, 5 bases. This CDR3 contains 14 residues. The ends were cut back, 4 bases at V and 0 bases at J, with 12 bases in the middle. Germline V gene sequence: CDR1 SQVTM, CDR2 ANQGSEA. CDR3 DNA sequence: TGCAGCGTTGTCGGGGGGGGAATGAACACTGAAGCTTTCTTT. Residues: CSVVGGGMNTEAFF.

This chain uses TRBV5-1 with TRBJ1-4, with D hard to call. Germline V gene sequence: CDR1 SGHRS, CDR2 YFSETQ. Trimming removed 5 bases from V and 3 bases from J, with 14 bases in between. The CDR3 covers 15 residues. CDR3 in amino acids: CASRLDPAANEKLFF. The DNA for the CDR3 is TGCGCCAGCAGGCTGGACCCGGCGGCTAATGAAAAACTGTTTTTT.

V is TRBV18 and J is TRBJ2-5, with 13 positions matching TRBD2. Germline V gives CDR1 KGHSH, CDR2 LQKENI. The CDR3 has 16 amino acids. The V segment lost 3 bases and the J segment 4 bases; nucleotides outside the gene matches: 5. The CDR3 nucleotides read TGTGCCAGCTCACCGGGACTAGCGGGATCAGGAGAGACCCAGTACTTC. Its translation: CASSPGLAGSGETQYF.

CDR3 sequence reads: CASSPLGGGGNSYNEQFF. The CDR3 DNA reads TGTGCCAGCTCACCCCTTGGAGGCGGGGGGAACTCCTACAATGAGCAGTTCTTC. The chain links TRBV18 to TRBJ2-1; TRBD2 aligns across 8 bases. This CDR3 has 18 residues. With V trimmed by 3 bases and J by 0 bases, 10 bases remained unmatched. From germline, CDR1 is KGHSH and CDR2 LQKENI.

The chain employs TRBV13 and TRBJ2-3, with D maybe TRBD1 (5 bases). The CDR3 sequence is 17 residues long. Germline loops: CDR1 PRHDT, CDR2 FYEKMQ (reference sequence). V shed 4 bases and J shed 2 bases, with 19 bases lying between them. CDR3: CASSSEGVARNTDTQYF. Here the CDR3 DNA reads TGTGCCAGCAGCTCCGAAGGGGTGGCTAGAAACACAGATACGCAGTATTTT. Looking up the rest from reference TRBV13 and TRBJ2-3 gives the full variable domain: AAGVIQSPRHLIKEKRETATLKCYPIPRHDTVYWYQQGPGQDPQFLISFYEKMQSDKGSIPDRFSAQQFSDYHSELNMSSLELGDSALYFCASSSEGVARNTDTQYFGPGTRLTVL.

The CDR3 sequence: CASYTRGHEQFF. The CDR3 DNA is TGTGCCAGCTATACCAGGGGGCATGAGCAGTTCTTC. The chain employs TRBV6-5 and TRBJ2-1, with 8 bases lining up with TRBD1. The CDR3 runs 12 residues. Germline V gene sequence: CDR1 MNHEY, CDR2 SVGAGI. V gave up 8 bases and J gave up 8 bases; unmatched junction bases: 5.

The chain joins TRBV5-4 to TRBJ2-3, with D possibly TRBD1 on 5 matching bases. Germline V gives CDR1 SGHNT, CDR2 YYREEE (reference sequence). V was shortened by 9 bases and J by 3 bases, with 11 bases between the two germline ends. The CDR3 loop spans 12 amino acids. The CDR3 reads CATRRGTDTQYF. DNA for the CDR3: TGTGCCACCAGAAGGGGAACAGATACGCAGTATTTT. The full variable domain, with the rest looked up from reference TRBV5-4 and TRBJ2-3, is ETGVTQSPTHLIKTRGQQVTLRCSSQSGHNTVSWYQQALGQGPQFIFQYYREEENGRGNFPPRFSGLQFPNYSSELNVNALELDDSALYLCATRRGTDTQYFGPGTRLTVL.

The chain carries TRBV7-9 and TRBJ1-1; unclear D gene. Trimming stripped 5 bases from V and 4 bases from J, with 11 bases between. The CDR3 spans 13 residues. In germline, CDR1 is SEHNR, CDR2 FQNEAQ (reference sequence). The CDR3 DNA is TGTGCCAGCAGCCCCTGGGGTCGCACTGAAGCTTTCTTT. Translated, it gives CASSPWGRTEAFF.

J is TRBJ2-2 and V is TRBV10-3; D is undetermined. With 9 bases removed from V and 3 bases from J, the gap between germline ends came to 11 bases. In germline, CDR1 is ENHRY, CDR2 SYGVKD. This CDR3 has 13 amino acids. CDR3 DNA sequence: TGTGCCATATCACTCACAGACACCGGGGAGCTGTTTTTT. This sequence encodes CAISLTDTGELFF.

J is TRBJ2-7 and V is TRBV30, with D unresolved. V shed 6 bases and J shed 1 base, with 7 bases lying between them. The CDR3 extends over 11 amino acids. Germline CDR1 reads GTSNPN; CDR2 reads SVGIG (reference sequence). Here the CDR3 DNA reads TGTGCCTGCACGGCTTCCTACGAGCAGTACTTC. Encoded protein: CACTASYEQYF.

This chain joins TRBV25-1 and TRBJ2-7, with 7 positions matching TRBD2. The V gene's germline CDR1 is MGHDK and CDR2 SYGVNS. J was trimmed by 5 bases and V by 1 base; bases with no gene match: 8. The CDR3 covers 15 residues. Here the CDR3 reads CASSESGTKKDEQYF. CDR3 coding DNA: TGTGCCAGCAGTGAATCTGGGACTAAAAAGGACGAGCAGTACTTC.

The chain employs TRBV25-1 and TRBJ2-5; 8 nucleotides line up with TRBD2. The CDR3 runs 16 residues. J lost 0 bases, V lost 1 base, and 4 bases had no gene match. CDR1 and CDR2 from the germline V gene are MGHDK and SYGVNS. The chain's CDR3 is CASSEWGGRYQETQYF. The CDR3 bases are TGTGCCAGCAGTGAATGGGGCGGGAGGTACCAAGAGACCCAGTACTTC. The whole variable domain, remainder taken from reference TRBV25-1 and TRBJ2-5, is EADIYQTPRYLVIGTGKKITLECSQTMGHDKMYWYQQDPGMELHLIHYSYGVNSTEKGDLSSESTVSRIRTEHFPLTLESARPSHTSQYLCASSEWGGRYQETQYFGPGTRLLVL.

The gene calls are TRBV18 and TRBJ1-4, with 8 nucleotides matching TRBD1. V shed 3 bases and J 0 bases; nucleotides not matched to a gene: 3. The CDR3 sequence is 16 residues long. Germline V lookup: CDR1 KGHSH, CDR2 LQKENI. In DNA, the CDR3 is TGTGCCAGCTCACCGACGACAGGGGCAACTAATGAAAAACTGTTTTTT. Protein sequence: CASSPTTGATNEKLFF.

V gene TRBV15 combines with J gene TRBJ1-1, with 8 bases lining up with TRBD1. The CDR3 is made up of 16 amino acids. Germline assignment: CDR1 LNHNV and CDR2 YYDKDF (reference sequence). Trimming removed 2 bases from V and 5 bases from J; junction bases left unmatched: 10. CDR3 DNA: TGTGCCACCAGCAGACCTTACAGGACAGGGAAGACTGAAGCTTTCTTT. Its translation is CATSRPYRTGKTEAFF.

The genes are TRBV19 and TRBJ1-5; possibly TRBD1 for D (6 bases). V lost 3 bases to trimming and J lost 3 bases, with 12 bases between them. The germline CDR1 and CDR2 sequences are LNHDA and SQIVND (reference sequence). The CDR3 runs 15 residues. CDR3 DNA: TGTGCCAGTAGTATCACAGGGACCCCCAATCAGCCCCAGCATTTT. Translated: CASSITGTPNQPQHF. The full variable domain, completed using reference TRBV19 and TRBJ1-5, is DGGITQSPKYLFRKEGQNVTLSCEQNLNHDAMYWYRQDPGQGLRLIYYSQIVNDFQKGDIAEGYSVSREKKESFPLTVTSAQKNPTAFYLCASSITGTPNQPQHFGDGTRLSIL.

The rearrangement joins TRBV5-1 to TRBJ2-2, with D perhaps matching TRBD1 (5 bases). The CDR3 has 14 residues. Germline V gene lookup returns CDR1 SGHRS and CDR2 YFSETQ. Trimming took off 5 bases at V and 3 bases at J, with 11 bases between the two ends. The DNA for the CDR3 is TGCGCCAGCAGTCCCCAGGGTTACACCGGGGAGCTGTTTTTT. Translated, it gives CASSPQGYTGELFF.

This clone has just a few counts. The chain couples TRBV2 to TRBJ2-1, with 7 bases matching TRBD2. The V segment lost 6 bases and the J segment 0 bases; nucleotides outside the gene matches: 2. CDR3 length: 14 residues. CDR1 is SNHLY, CDR2 FYNNEI, per germline. For the CDR3, the DNA is TGTGCCAGCAGGGGGGGGACCTCCTACAATGAGCAGTTCTTC. Its protein product is CASRGGTSYNEQFF.

The rearrangement joins TRBV7-3 to TRBJ2-7, with TRBD2 identical over 13 bases. V shed 5 bases and J 0 bases; nucleotides not matched to a gene: 19. This CDR3 spans 21 amino acids. From germline, CDR1 is SGHTA and CDR2 FQGTGA. CDR3 residues: CASSRTSGGSSPPGRSYEQYF. In DNA, the CDR3 is TGTGCCAGCAGCCGGACTAGCGGGGGATCCTCCCCTCCGGGGCGCTCCTACGAGCAGTACTTC.

The chain combines TRBV5-4 with TRBJ2-3, with D maybe TRBD2 (5 bases). The V and J ends lost 1 base and 2 bases respectively, with 11 bases between them. The CDR3 loop spans 15 amino acids. Germline values: CDR1 SGHNT, CDR2 YYREEE (reference sequence). CDR3 coding DNA: TGTGCCAGCAGCTTGCGTGCGGGCCTCACAGATACGCAGTATTTT. It encodes CASSLRAGLTDTQYF.

V is TRBV7-2 and J is TRBJ2-1, with D possibly being TRBD1 (6 bases). V was trimmed by 0 bases and J by 3 bases, leaving 21 bases between them. The CDR3 is 19 amino acids. In germline, CDR1 is SGHTA, CDR2 FQGNSA. CDR3 loop: CASSLAYGQLKFYYNEQFF. The CDR3 coding sequence is TGTGCCAGCAGCTTAGCTTACGGACAGCTGAAATTCTACTACAATGAGCAGTTCTTC. Based on the CDR3 plus reference TRBV7-2 and TRBJ2-1, the full variable domain is GAGVSQSPSNKVTEKGKDVELRCDPISGHTALYWYRQSLGQGLEFLIYFQGNSAPDKSGLPSDRFSAERTGGSVSTLTIQRTQQEDSAVYLCASSLAYGQLKFYYNEQFFGPGTRLTVL.

The chain employs TRBV5-1 and TRBJ2-1, with a possible D match to TRBD1 (5 bases). The germline V gene encodes CDR1 SGHRS and CDR2 YFSETQ. The CDR3 runs 13 residues. Trimming shortened V by 4 bases and J by 7 bases, and 12 bases separated the two germline ends. CDR3 region: CASSRNQGNEQFF. The CDR3 nucleotides are TGCGCCAGCAGCCGAAATCAGGGAAATGAGCAGTTCTTC.

In its sample, this clone was seen a few times. V gene TRBV21-1 combines with J gene TRBJ2-7. TRBV21-1 is a known pseudogene. The CDR3 is 13 amino acids. CDR3 residues: CASSKGTGYEQYF. CDR3 bases: TGTGCCAGCAGCAAAGGGACCGGCTACGAGCAGTACTTC.

This clone has more than one count but fewer than ten. V gene TRBV13 combines with J gene TRBJ1-2; D possibly corresponds to TRBD1 (5 bases). Trimming removed 4 bases at V and 8 bases at J, with 14 bases between. This CDR3 has 13 amino acids. From germline, CDR1 is PRHDT and CDR2 FYEKMQ (reference sequence). The CDR3: CASSSSGLLGYTF. CDR3 DNA sequence: TGTGCCAGCAGCTCATCAGGGCTATTGGGCTACACCTTC.

The chain links TRBV7-3 to TRBJ2-2; no firm D call. The germline V and J ends were trimmed by 3 bases and 1 base, with 6 bases remaining between them. Germline CDR1 is SGHTA and CDR2 is FQGTGA. The CDR3 has 14 residues. This chain's CDR3 is CASSFKGNTGELFF. The CDR3 DNA reads TGTGCCAGCAGCTTCAAGGGGAACACCGGGGAGCTGTTTTTT.

This clone was seen once. V and J are TRBV19 and TRBJ1-5, with unresolved D. V was trimmed by 5 bases and J by 6 bases, leaving 14 bases between them. In germline, CDR1 is LNHDA, CDR2 SQIVND (reference sequence). CDR3 length equals 14 residues. In DNA, the CDR3 is TGTGCCAGTAGTTTCCGCGAGGCGGGTCAGCCCCAGCATTTT. Translated, it gives CASSFREAGQPQHF.

The CDR3: CASSLVAAPTDTQYF. The DNA for the CDR3 is TGCGCCAGCAGCTTGGTGGCAGCACCCACAGATACGCAGTATTTT. The rearrangement uses TRBV5-1 and TRBJ2-3; D not resolved. CDR1 and CDR2 from the germline V gene are SGHRS and YFSETQ. V shed 0 bases and J shed 2 bases, with 10 bases lying between them. The CDR3 contains 15 residues.

This clone was picked up a small number of times. The rearrangement links TRBV10-2 to TRBJ2-5; TRBD2 might be the D (6 bases). Between the trimmed V and J ends, which lost 6 bases and 5 bases, there was a span of 13 bases. CDR1 and CDR2 from the germline V gene are WSHSY and SAAADI. This CDR3 spans 13 amino acids. The DNA of the CDR3 is TGCGCCAGCAGGTTTGGAGGGACGGAGACCCAGTACTTC. Its protein product is CASRFGGTETQYF.